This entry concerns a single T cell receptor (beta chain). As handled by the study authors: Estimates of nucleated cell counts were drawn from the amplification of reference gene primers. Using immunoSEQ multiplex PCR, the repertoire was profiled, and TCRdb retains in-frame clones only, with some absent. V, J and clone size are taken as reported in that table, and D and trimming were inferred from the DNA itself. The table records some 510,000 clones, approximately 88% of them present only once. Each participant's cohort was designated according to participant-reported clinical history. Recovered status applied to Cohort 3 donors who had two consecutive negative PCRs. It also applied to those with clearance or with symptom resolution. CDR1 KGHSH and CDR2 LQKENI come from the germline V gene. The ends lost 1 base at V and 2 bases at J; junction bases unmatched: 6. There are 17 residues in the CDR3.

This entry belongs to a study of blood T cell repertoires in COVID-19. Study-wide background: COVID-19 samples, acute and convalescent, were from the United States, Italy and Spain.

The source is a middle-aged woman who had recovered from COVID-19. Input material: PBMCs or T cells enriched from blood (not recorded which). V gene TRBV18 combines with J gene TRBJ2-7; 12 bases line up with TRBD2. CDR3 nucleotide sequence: TGTGCCAGCTCACCACAACTAGCGGGAGGAAATACCTACGAGCAGTACTTC. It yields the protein CASSPQLAGGNTYEQYF.